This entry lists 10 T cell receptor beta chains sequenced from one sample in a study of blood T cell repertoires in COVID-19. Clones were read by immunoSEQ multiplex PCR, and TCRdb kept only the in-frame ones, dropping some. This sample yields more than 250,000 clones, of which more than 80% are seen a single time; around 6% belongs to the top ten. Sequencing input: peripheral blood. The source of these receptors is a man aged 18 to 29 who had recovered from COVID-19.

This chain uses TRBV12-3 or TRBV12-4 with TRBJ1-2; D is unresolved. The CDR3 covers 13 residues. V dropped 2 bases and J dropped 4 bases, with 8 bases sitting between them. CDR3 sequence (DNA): TGTGCCAGCAGTTTAATCCAGGCCTATGGCTACACCTTC. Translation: CASSLIQAYGYTF.

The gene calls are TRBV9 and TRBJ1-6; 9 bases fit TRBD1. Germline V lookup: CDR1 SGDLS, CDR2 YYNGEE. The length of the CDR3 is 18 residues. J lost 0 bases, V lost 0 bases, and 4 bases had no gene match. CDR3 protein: CASSVGQGVNSYNSPLHF. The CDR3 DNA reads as TGTGCCAGCAGCGTAGGACAGGGGGTAAACTCCTATAATTCACCCCTCCACTTT.

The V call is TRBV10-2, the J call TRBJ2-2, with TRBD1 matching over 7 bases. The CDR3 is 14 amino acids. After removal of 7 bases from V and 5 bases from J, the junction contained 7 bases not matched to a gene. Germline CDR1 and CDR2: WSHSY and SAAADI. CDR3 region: CASNRQGWTGELFF. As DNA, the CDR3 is TGCGCCAGCAACAGACAGGGTTGGACCGGGGAGCTGTTTTTT.

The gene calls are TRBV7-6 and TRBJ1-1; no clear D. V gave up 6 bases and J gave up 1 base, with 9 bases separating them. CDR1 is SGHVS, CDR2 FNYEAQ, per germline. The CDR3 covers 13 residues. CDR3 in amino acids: CASRRAQNTEAFF. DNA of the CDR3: TGTGCCAGCAGGCGGGCCCAGAACACTGAAGCTTTCTTT. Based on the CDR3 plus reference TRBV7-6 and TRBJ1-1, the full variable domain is GAGVSQSPRYKVTKRGQDVALRCDPISGHVSLYWYRQALGQGPEFLTYFNYEAQQDKSGLPNDRFSAERPEGSISTLTIQRTEQRDSAMYRCASRRAQNTEAFFGQGTRLTVV.

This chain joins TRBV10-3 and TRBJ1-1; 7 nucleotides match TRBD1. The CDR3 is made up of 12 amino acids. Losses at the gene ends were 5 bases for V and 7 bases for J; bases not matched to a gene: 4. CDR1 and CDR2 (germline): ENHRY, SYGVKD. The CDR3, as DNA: TGTGCCATCAGTAACAGGGGTCATGAAGCTTTCTTT. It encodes CAISNRGHEAFF.

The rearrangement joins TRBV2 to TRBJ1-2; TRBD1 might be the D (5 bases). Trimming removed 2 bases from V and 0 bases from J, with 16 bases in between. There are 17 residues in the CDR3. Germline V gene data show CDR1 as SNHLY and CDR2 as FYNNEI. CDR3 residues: CASSEMEGPTSNYGYTF. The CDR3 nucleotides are TGTGCCAGCAGTGAAATGGAGGGACCGACATCTAACTATGGCTACACCTTC. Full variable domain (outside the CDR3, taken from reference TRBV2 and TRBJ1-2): EPEVTQTPSHQVTQMGQEVILRCVPISNHLYFYWYRQILGQKVEFLVSFYNNEISEKSEIFDDQFSVERPDGSNFTLKIRSTKLEDSAMYFCASSEMEGPTSNYGYTFGSGTRLTVV.

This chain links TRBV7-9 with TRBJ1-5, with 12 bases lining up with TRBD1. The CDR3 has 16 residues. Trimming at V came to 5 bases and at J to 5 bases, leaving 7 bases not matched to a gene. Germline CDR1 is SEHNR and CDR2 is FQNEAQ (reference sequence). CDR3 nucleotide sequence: TGTGCCAGCAGCCCTGGGGGACAGGGGGCGTATCAGCCCCAGCATTTT. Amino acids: CASSPGGQGAYQPQHF.

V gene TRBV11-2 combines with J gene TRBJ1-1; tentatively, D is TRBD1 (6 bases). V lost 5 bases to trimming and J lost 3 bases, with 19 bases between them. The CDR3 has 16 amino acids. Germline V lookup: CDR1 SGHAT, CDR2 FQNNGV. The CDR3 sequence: CASSQIRTGKYTEAFF. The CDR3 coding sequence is TGTGCCAGCAGCCAAATCCGAACAGGGAAGTACACTGAAGCTTTCTTT.

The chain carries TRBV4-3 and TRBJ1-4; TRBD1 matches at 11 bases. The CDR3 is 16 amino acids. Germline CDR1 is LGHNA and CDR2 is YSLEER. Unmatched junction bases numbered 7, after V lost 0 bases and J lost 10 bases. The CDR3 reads CASSQEWLGQGGKLFF. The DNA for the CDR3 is TGCGCCAGCAGCCAAGAGTGGCTGGGACAGGGGGGAAAACTGTTTTTT.

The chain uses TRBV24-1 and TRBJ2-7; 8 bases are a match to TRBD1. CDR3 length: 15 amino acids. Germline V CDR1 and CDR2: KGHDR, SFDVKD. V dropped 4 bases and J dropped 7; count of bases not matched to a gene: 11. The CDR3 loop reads CATSETGTGTGEQYF. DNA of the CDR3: TGTGCCACCAGTGAGACCGGGACAGGTACGGGAGAGCAGTACTTC.